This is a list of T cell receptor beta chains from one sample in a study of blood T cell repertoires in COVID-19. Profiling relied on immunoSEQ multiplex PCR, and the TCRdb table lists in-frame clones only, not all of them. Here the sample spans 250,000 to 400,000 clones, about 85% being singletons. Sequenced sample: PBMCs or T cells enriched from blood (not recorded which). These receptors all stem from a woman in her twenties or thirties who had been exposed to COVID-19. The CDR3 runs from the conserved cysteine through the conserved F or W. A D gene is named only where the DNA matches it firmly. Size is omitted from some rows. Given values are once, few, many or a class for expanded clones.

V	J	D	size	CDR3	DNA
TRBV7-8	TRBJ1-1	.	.	CASSRDRRNTEAFF	TGTGCCAGCAGCCGAGACAGGAGGAACACTGAAGCTTTCTTT
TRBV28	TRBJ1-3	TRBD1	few	CASSHRGPSGNTIYF	TGTGCCAGCAGTCACAGGGGCCCCTCTGGAAACACCATATATTTT
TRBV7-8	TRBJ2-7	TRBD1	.	CASLDRGYEQYF	TGTGCCAGCTTGGACAGGGGCTACGAGCAGTACTTC
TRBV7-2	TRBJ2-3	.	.	CASRTQGALTDTQYF	TGTGCCAGCAGGACTCAAGGGGCCCTCACAGATACGCAGTATTTT
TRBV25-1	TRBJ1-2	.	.	CASSVTVNYGYTF	TGTGCCAGCAGTGTTACAGTTAACTATGGCTACACCTTC
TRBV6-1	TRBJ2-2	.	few	CASSEFMGGVNTGELFF	TGTGCCAGCAGTGAGTTTATGGGCGGGGTCAACACCGGGGAGCTGTTTTTT
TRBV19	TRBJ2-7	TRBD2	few	CASSTTASGHYEQYF	TGTGCCAGTAGTACCACGGCTAGCGGGCACTACGAGCAGTACTTC
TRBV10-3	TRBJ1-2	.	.	CATGRGRNGYTF	TGTGCCACCGGCCGTGGGCGAAATGGCTACACCTTC
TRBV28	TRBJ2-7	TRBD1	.	CASSLGGQGRIYEQYF	TGTGCCAGCAGTTTAGGGGGACAGGGCAGGATCTACGAGCAGTACTTC
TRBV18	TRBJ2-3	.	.	CASSPPNSLFADTQYF	TGTGCCAGCTCACCACCTAATAGTCTCTTCGCAGATACGCAGTATTTT
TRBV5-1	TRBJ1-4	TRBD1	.	CASSTQRTGGFEKLFF	TGCGCCAGCAGCACGCAAAGGACAGGGGGTTTTGAAAAACTGTTTTTT
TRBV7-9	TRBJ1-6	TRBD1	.	CASSPMTGTRSPLHF	TGTGCCAGCAGCCCAATGACAGGGACTAGGTCACCCCTCCACTTT
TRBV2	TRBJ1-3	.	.	CASRSPGVSGNTIYF	TGTGCCAGCAGGTCGCCGGGAGTTTCTGGAAACACCATATATTTT
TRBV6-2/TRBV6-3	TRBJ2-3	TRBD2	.	CASSYLVAGGPTDTQYF	TGTGCCAGCAGTTACCTCGTAGCGGGAGGGCCCACAGATACGCAGTATTTT
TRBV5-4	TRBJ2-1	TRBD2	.	CASSRQLAGGPDEQFF	TGTGCCAGCAGCCGACAACTAGCGGGGGGGCCGGATGAGCAGTTCTTC
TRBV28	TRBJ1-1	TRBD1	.	CASSSHGTGLNTEAFF	TGTGCCAGCAGTTCCCACGGGACAGGGCTGAACACTGAAGCTTTCTTT
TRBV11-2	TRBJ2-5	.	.	CASSQTPSAQETQYF	TGTGCCAGCAGCCAGACACCTAGCGCGCAAGAGACCCAGTACTTC
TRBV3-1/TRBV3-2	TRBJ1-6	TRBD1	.	CASSQDRGTVNSPLHF	TGTGCCAGCAGCCAAGATAGAGGGACAGTTAATTCACCCCTCCACTTT
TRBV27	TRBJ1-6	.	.	CASSSPVRESPLHF	TGTGCCAGCAGTTCCCCCGTCAGGGAATCACCCCTCCACTTT
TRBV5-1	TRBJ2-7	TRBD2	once	CASSEGLAVLYEQYF	TGCGCCAGCAGCGAGGGACTAGCCGTACTCTACGAGCAGTACTTC
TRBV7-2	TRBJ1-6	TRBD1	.	CASSAGQGLVSPLHF	TGTGCCAGCAGCGCCGGACAGGGGTTGGTCTCACCCCTCCACTTT
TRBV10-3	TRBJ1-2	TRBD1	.	CASRQGARYGYTF	TGTGCCAGTAGACAGGGGGCGAGATATGGCTACACCTTC
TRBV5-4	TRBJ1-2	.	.	CASSLDSRGYTF	TGTGCCAGCAGCTTGGACTCGAGGGGCTACACCTTC
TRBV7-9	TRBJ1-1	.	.	CASSQRAEAFF	TGTGCCAGCAGCCAGAGGGCTGAAGCTTTCTTT
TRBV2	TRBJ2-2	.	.	CASSESYGQGDTGELFF	TGTGCCAGCAGTGAAAGTTATGGGCAGGGTGACACCGGGGAGCTGTTTTTT
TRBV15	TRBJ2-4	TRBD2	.	CATSREAGGLGSKNIQYF	TGTGCCACCAGCAGAGAAGCGGGAGGGCTGGGGTCCAAAAACATTCAGTACTTC
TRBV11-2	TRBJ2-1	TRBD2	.	CASSPRTSGSDNEQFF	TGTGCCAGCAGCCCAAGAACTAGCGGATCAGACAATGAGCAGTTCTTC
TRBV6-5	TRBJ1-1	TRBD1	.	CASSYLRQGSTEAFF	TGTGCCAGCAGTTACTTGCGACAGGGTAGTACTGAAGCTTTCTTT
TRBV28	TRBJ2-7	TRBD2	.	CASSLGTSGIFYEQYF	TGTGCCAGCAGTCTAGGGACTAGCGGGATATTCTACGAGCAGTACTTC
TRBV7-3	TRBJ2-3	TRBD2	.	CASSSGGSTDTQYF	TGTGCCAGCTCTAGCGGGGGAAGCACAGATACGCAGTATTTT
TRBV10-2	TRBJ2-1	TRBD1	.	CASTLDRALYNEQFF	TGCGCCAGCACCCTAGACAGGGCCCTCTACAATGAGCAGTTCTTC
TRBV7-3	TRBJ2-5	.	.	CASSPLGGKETQYF	TGTGCCAGCAGCCCTCTGGGGGGTAAAGAGACCCAGTACTTC
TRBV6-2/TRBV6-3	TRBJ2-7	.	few	CASSYGLTYEQYF	TGTGCCAGCAGTTACGGACTAACATACGAGCAGTACTTC
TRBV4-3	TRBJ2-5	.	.	CASSQVLAAETQYF	TGCGCCAGCAGCCAAGTATTAGCGGCAGAGACCCAGTACTTC
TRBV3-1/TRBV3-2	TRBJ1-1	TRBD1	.	CASSQTTGGLNTEAFF	TGTGCCAGCAGCCAAACTACAGGGGGCTTGAACACTGAAGCTTTCTTT
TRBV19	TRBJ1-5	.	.	CASSFLRHGNQPQHF	TGTGCCAGTAGCTTCCTCCGACATGGCAATCAGCCCCAGCATTTT
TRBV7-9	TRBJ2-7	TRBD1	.	CASSLATDRVHEQYF	TGTGCCAGCAGCTTAGCAACGGACAGGGTTCACGAGCAGTACTTC
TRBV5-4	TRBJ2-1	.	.	CASSFPPGETYNEQFF	TGTGCCAGCAGCTTCCCACCGGGAGAGACCTACAATGAGCAGTTCTTC
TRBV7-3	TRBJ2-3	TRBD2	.	CASSPGLGADTQYF	TGTGCCAGCAGCCCAGGACTAGGGGCGGATACGCAGTATTTT
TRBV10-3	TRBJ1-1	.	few	CANKARENTEAFF	TGTGCCAACAAGGCCCGGGAGAACACTGAAGCTTTCTTT
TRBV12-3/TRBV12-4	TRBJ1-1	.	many	CASSFHRAKAFF	TGTGCCAGCAGTTTCCACAGGGCGAAAGCTTTCTTT
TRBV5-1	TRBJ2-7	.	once	CASSSGLSGYEQYF	TGCGCCAGCAGCTCGGGACTTTCGGGGTACGAGCAGTACTTC
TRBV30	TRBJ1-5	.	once	CAWSVRMNQPQHF	TGTGCCTGGAGTGTTAGAATGAATCAGCCCCAGCATTTT
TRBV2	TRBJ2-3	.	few	CASSPSLGPTDTQYF	TGTGCCAGCAGTCCTTCCCTAGGTCCCACAGATACGCAGTATTTT
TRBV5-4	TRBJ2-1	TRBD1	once	CASSTGQYNEQFF	TGTGCCAGCAGCACGGGACAGTACAATGAGCAGTTCTTC
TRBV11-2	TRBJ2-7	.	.	CASSPYQNEQYF	TGTGCCAGCAGCCCCTACCAAAACGAGCAGTACTTC
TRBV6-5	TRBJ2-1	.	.	CASRDSLWSYNEQFF	TGTGCCAGCAGGGACAGTCTCTGGTCCTACAATGAGCAGTTCTTC
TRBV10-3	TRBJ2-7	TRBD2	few	CAISEGLAGLSGEQYF	TGTGCCATCAGTGAGGGACTAGCGGGACTTTCGGGAGAGCAGTACTTC
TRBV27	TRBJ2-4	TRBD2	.	CASSLLGGGSAKNIQYF	TGTGCCAGCAGTTTATTAGGTGGCGGGAGCGCCAAAAACATTCAGTACTTC
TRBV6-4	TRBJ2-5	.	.	CASVQGRARWETQYF	TGTGCCAGCGTCCAGGGCAGGGCGAGGTGGGAGACCCAGTACTTC
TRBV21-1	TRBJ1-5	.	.	CASPGDRGSDSNQPQHF	TGTGCCAGCCCGGGGGACAGGGGCTCGGATAGCAATCAGCCCCAGCATTTT
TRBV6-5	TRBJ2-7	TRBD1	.	CASRVGQVYEQYF	TGTGCCAGCAGAGTCGGACAGGTCTACGAGCAGTACTTC
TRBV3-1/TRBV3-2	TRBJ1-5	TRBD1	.	CASSQGQGGTINQPQHF	TGTGCCAGCAGCCAAGGACAGGGGGGGACGATAAATCAGCCCCAGCATTTT